This entry is about one T cell receptor (beta chain). The sample is drawn from a study of blood T cells in healthy people across ages. A second PCR, run for roughly 7 to 12 cycles, used a sample-barcoded 5' primer plus a J-beta primer mix. A 12-random-nucleotide template-switch adaptor tagged each cDNA molecule. TCRdb re-analysed the 5' RACE reads in MiXCR, keeping a single row per CDR3 protein. The profile covers about 730,000 distinct CDR3 sequences, with 43% appearing a single time and 20% taken by the ten largest. The origin of this receptor is a woman in her sixties in good health. Sequences were obtained from blood.

The CDR3 spells CASSSRDTYVNTEAFF. CDR3 nucleotide sequence: TGTGCCAGCAGCTCCCGGGACACTTATGTGAACACTGAAGCTTTCTTT. The chain recombines TRBV5-5 with TRBJ1-1; TRBD1 is a possible D gene (6 bases). Germline-derived CDR1 and CDR2 are SGHKS and YYEKEE (reference sequence). V lost 3 bases to trimming and J lost 0 bases, with 15 bases between them. The CDR3 has 16 amino acids.